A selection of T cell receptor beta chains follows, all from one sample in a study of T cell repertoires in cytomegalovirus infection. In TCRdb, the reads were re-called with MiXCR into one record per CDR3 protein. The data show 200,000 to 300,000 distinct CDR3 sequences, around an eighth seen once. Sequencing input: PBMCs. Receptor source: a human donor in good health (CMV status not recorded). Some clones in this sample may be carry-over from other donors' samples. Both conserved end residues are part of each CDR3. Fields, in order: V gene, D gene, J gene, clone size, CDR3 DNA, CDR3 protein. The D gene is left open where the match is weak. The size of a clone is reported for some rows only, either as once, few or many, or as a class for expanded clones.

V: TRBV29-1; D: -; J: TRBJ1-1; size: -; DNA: TGCAGCGTTGGGGAAATGAACACTGAAGCTTTCTTT; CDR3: CSVGEMNTEAFF
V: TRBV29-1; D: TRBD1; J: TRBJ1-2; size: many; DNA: TGCAGCTCACCGGGACAGGGGGTGAATGGCTACACCTTC; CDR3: CSSPGQGVNGYTF
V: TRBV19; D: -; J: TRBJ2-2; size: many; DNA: TGTGCCAGTAGTATAAAGTCAGGACTGAACACCGGGGAGCTGTTTTTT; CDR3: CASSIKSGLNTGELFF
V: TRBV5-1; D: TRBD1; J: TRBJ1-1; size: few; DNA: TGCGCCAGCAGCTTGGAGGGGACAGGGGGCGCGGGGTACACTGAAGCTTTCTTT; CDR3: CASSLEGTGGAGYTEAFF
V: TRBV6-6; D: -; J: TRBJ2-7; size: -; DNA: TGTGCCAGCAGTCCTCAGGGGGGGAACTCCTACGAGCAGTACTTC; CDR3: CASSPQGGNSYEQYF
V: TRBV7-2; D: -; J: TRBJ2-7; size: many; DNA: TGTGCCAGCAGCTATCATGGGACTGGGATATACGAGCAGTACTTC; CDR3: CASSYHGTGIYEQYF
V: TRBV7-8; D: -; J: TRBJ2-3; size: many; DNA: TGTGCCAGCAGCACAGGGAACACAGATACGCAGTATTTT; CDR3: CASSTGNTDTQYF
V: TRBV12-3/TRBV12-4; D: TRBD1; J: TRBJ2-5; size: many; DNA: TGTGCCAGCAGTTGGACAGGGGAGGTGAAGACCCAGTACTTC; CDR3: CASSWTGEVKTQYF
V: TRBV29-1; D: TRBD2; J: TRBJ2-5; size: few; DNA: TGCAGCGTTGAGGGACTAGCGGGGAGTCAAGAGACCCAGTACTTC; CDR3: CSVEGLAGSQETQYF
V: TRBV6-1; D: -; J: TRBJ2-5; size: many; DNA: TGTGCCAGCAGTGACGAGGGTGAGACCCAGTACTTC; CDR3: CASSDEGETQYF
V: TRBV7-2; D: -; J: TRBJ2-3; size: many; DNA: TGTGCCAGCAGCTCGGACGGCTCAGATACGCAGTATTTT; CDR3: CASSSDGSDTQYF
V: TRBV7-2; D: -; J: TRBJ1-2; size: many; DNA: TGTGCCAGCAGCCCGGGAGCTTATGGCTACACCTTC; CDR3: CASSPGAYGYTF
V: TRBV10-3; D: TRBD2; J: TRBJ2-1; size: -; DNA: TGTGCCATCAAAGAGCCCGGGACTAGCGGATACAATGAGCAGTTCTTC; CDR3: CAIKEPGTSGYNEQFF
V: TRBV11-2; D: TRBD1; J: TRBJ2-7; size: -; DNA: TGTGCCAGCAGCCGGAGGGGGACAGGGAACTCCTACGAGCAGTACTTC; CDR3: CASSRRGTGNSYEQYF
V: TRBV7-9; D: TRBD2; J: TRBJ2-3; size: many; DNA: TGTGCCAGCAGCTCTACTCCGGGACTAGCCTCCTCGTCCCCCACAGATACGCAGTATTTT; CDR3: CASSSTPGLASSSPTDTQYF
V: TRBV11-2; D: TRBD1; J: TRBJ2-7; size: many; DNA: TGTGCCAGCAGCCCCATACGCCGCAACAGGGGGCTTGACTACGAGCAGTACTTC; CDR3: CASSPIRRNRGLDYEQYF
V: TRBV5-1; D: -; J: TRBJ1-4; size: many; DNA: TGCGCCAGCAGCTTGGAACTCCAGGCGACTAATGAAAAACTGTTTTTT; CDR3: CASSLELQATNEKLFF
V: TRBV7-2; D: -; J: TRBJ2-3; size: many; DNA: TGTGCCAGCAGCTTAGCAATCGGGACAGATACGCAGTATTTT; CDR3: CASSLAIGTDTQYF
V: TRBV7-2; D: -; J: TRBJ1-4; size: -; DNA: TGTGCCAGCAGCTTGAATGGTAGCGGCGAAAAACTGTTTTTT; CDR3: CASSLNGSGEKLFF
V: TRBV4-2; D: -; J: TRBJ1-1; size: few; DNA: TGTGCCAGCAACTCCGGGGGACTCACGGCTTTCTTT; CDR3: CASNSGGLTAFF
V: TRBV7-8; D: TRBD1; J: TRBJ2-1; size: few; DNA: TGTGCCAGCAGCCGGGACAGGGTGTTTGAGCAGTTCTTC; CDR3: CASSRDRVFEQFF
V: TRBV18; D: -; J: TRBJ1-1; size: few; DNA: TGTGCCAGCTCACCAGACAGCAGGCCTAAGAAAACCACTGAAGCTTTCTTT; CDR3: CASSPDSRPKKTTEAFF
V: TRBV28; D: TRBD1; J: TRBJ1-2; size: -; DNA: TGTGCCAGCAGTTTCACGCCGGGACAGTTAAACTATGGCTACACCTTC; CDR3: CASSFTPGQLNYGYTF
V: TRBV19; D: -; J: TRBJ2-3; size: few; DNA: TGTGCCAGCAGGAGGTCCTCTAGCACAGATACGCAGTATTTT; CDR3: CASRRSSSTDTQYF
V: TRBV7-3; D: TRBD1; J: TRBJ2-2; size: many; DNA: TGTGCCAGCAGCGCGTCCAGGGGGCCCGGGGAGCTGTTTTTT; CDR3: CASSASRGPGELFF
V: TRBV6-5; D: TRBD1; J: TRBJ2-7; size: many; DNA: TGTGCCAGCAGTTACGGAGGGTCAGGGGGCTGGGACGAGCAGTACTTC; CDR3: CASSYGGSGGWDEQYF
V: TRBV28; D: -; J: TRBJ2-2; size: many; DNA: TGTGCCAGCACCATGGGGGACACCGGGGAGCTGTTTTTT; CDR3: CASTMGDTGELFF
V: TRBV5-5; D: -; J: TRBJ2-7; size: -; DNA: TGTGCCAGCAGCTCTTGGGGGTCTATTTACGAGCAGTACTTC; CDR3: CASSSWGSIYEQYF
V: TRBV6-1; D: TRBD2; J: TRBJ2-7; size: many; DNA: TGTGCCAGCACGGACCCGGGGGGGTTGAACGAGCAGTACTTC; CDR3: CASTDPGGLNEQYF
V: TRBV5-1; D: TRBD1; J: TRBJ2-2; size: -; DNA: TGCGCCAGCAGCCCCCGGACAGGCACCGGGGCGCTGTTTTTT; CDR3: CASSPRTGTGALFF
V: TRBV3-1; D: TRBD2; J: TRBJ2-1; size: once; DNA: TGTGCCAGCAGCCTTCCCCTAGCGGGGGGGTACAATGAGCAGTTCTTC; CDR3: CASSLPLAGGYNEQFF
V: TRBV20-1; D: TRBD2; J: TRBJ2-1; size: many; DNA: TGCAGTGCTTTGGGGCGGCGGGGGGGTTACAATGAGCAGTTCTTC; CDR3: CSALGRRGGYNEQFF
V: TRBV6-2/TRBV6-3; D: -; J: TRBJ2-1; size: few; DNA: TGTGCCAGCAGCCAAATCCCGGGACGATCAACGAACCTATACAATGAGCAGTTCTTC; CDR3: CASSQIPGRSTNLYNEQFF
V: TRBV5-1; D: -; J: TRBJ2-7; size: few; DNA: TGCGCCAGCAGCTTGGGCGTCGGGAGTGAGCAGTACTTC; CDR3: CASSLGVGSEQYF
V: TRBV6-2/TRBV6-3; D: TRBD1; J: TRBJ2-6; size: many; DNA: TGTGCCAGCAGACCCCCGGGACAGGGCCCTTCTGGGGCCAACGTCCTGACTTTC; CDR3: CASRPPGQGPSGANVLTF